Listed below are T cell receptor beta chains from one sample, sequenced in a study of response to subunit inactivated influenza vaccine. TCRdb re-derived calls from the RT-PCR reads in MiXCR, one entry per CDR3 protein. Here the sample spans hundreds of thousands of distinct CDR3 sequences, 13% to 15% being singletons. Sequences were derived from PBMCs from blood, sampled less than 15 days before vaccination. These receptors were obtained from a man over 45 who received an inactivated influenza vaccine. Each CDR3 is given with its conserved first and last residue. A D gene is named only where the DNA matches it firmly. Expanded clones are given a class, and other clones once, few, many or no size at all.

TRBJ2-5,TRBD1,TRBV3-1,.,CASSQESGGTQYF,TGTGCCAGCAGCCAAGAATCAGGGGGGACCCAGTACTTC
TRBJ2-5,.,TRBV5-1,.,CASSGVSATSWKETQYF,TGCGCCAGCAGTGGTGTTTCCGCGACTAGTTGGAAAGAGACCCAGTACTTC
TRBJ2-7,TRBD2,TRBV20-1,many,CSATGLAGVEQYF,TGCAGTGCGACTGGACTAGCGGGAGTCGAGCAGTACTTC
TRBJ2-1,.,TRBV9,few,CASSMSGSSSYNEQFF,TGTGCCAGCAGTATGAGCGGCTCCAGCTCCTACAATGAGCAGTTCTTC
TRBJ2-3,TRBD2,TRBV28,few,CASSSERGARSYTQYF,TGTGCCAGCAGTTCTGAGCGGGGGGCCCGCTCATATACGCAGTATTTT
TRBJ2-7,.,TRBV4-2,.,CASSQEAASSYEQYF,TGTGCCAGCAGCCAAGAGGCTGCTAGCTCCTACGAGCAGTACTTC
TRBJ2-1,TRBD2,TRBV7-9,.,CASSKGLAGAVYEQFF,TGTGCCAGCAGCAAGGGACTAGCGGGAGCCGTCTATGAGCAGTTCTTC
TRBJ2-1,TRBD2,TRBV12-3/TRBV12-4,few,CASTSYETSARDEQFF,TGTGCCAGTACCTCATATGAGACTAGCGCACGCGATGAGCAGTTCTTC
TRBJ2-7,TRBD2,TRBV7-8,.,CATGGGGLYEQYF,TGTGCCACCGGGGGCGGGGGGCTATACGAGCAGTACTTC
TRBJ1-2,.,TRBV5-6,.,CASSLVTHGGHYGYTF,TGTGCCAGCAGCTTGGTTACACACGGGGGGCACTATGGCTACACCTTC
TRBJ2-2,TRBD2,TRBV20-1,.,CSAGSWEAGGPGELFF,TGCAGTGCTGGAAGTTGGGAGGCGGGAGGTCCCGGGGAGCTGTTTTTT
TRBJ1-5,.,TRBV27,.,CASSLSAWQGKSNQPQHF,TGTGCCAGCAGTTTATCGGCCTGGCAGGGGAAGAGCAATCAGCCCCAGCATTTT
TRBJ2-1,.,TRBV6-2/TRBV6-3,.,CASSYRVMMNEQFF,TGTGCCAGCAGTTACAGGGTAATGATGAATGAGCAGTTCTTC
TRBJ2-7,TRBD2,TRBV20-1,.,CSGLGLAGISYEQYF,TGCAGTGGGTTAGGACTAGCGGGGATATCCTACGAGCAGTACTTC
TRBJ2-7,TRBD2,TRBV20-1,.,CSARQLAGVYEQYF,TGCAGTGCTAGACAACTAGCGGGGGTGTACGAGCAGTACTTC
TRBJ2-2,TRBD1,TRBV6-2/TRBV6-3,.,CASREGQGARTGELFF,TGTGCCAGCAGGGAGGGACAGGGGGCAAGGACCGGGGAGCTGTTTTTT
TRBJ2-1,TRBD2,TRBV4-3,.,CASSQDPSGGRNEQFF,TGCGCCAGCAGCCAAGATCCAAGCGGGGGCCGCAATGAGCAGTTCTTC
TRBJ2-4,TRBD2,TRBV15,.,CATSGGLARNIQYF,TGTGCCACCAGCGGGGGACTAGCGAGAAACATTCAGTACTTC
TRBJ2-7,.,TRBV20-1,.,CSAREPERAYEQYF,TGCAGTGCTAGAGAACCGGAGAGGGCGTACGAGCAGTACTTC
TRBJ2-1,TRBD2,TRBV20-1,many,CSAKRGYNEQFF,TGCAGTGCAAAGCGGGGATACAATGAGCAGTTCTTC
TRBJ2-5,.,TRBV29-1,few,CSVEGGATRETQYF,TGCAGCGTTGAAGGGGGGGCGACGCGAGAGACCCAGTACTTC
TRBJ2-7,.,TRBV11-2,.,CASTPGSAYEQYF,TGTGCCAGCACCCCGGGTAGCGCCTACGAGCAGTACTTC
TRBJ2-6,TRBD1,TRBV15,few,CATSRDRGTGANVLTF,TGTGCCACCAGCAGGGACAGGGGAACTGGGGCCAATGTCCTGACTTTC
TRBJ2-3,.,TRBV25-1,few,CASSEVPWGDTQYF,TGTGCCAGCAGTGAGGTCCCTTGGGGGGATACGCAGTATTTT
TRBJ1-1,.,TRBV5-1,many,CASSLEPGHTEAFF,TGCGCCAGCAGCTTGGAACCGGGGCACACTGAAGCTTTCTTT
TRBJ2-7,.,TRBV3-1,few,CASSQDALTRSRAAAQYF,TGTGCCAGCAGCCAAGATGCACTCACAAGGTCGCGCGCGGCGGCGCAGTACTTC
TRBJ2-7,.,TRBV20-1,few,CSARAAGLAEGYEQYF,TGCAGTGCTAGGGCCGCCGGGCTAGCTGAGGGCTACGAGCAGTACTTC
TRBJ1-2,.,TRBV20-1,.,CRMTGGYGYTF,TGCAGAATGACAGGTGGTTATGGCTACACCTTC
TRBJ2-2,.,TRBV7-8,.,CASSLETRAGELFF,TGTGCCAGCAGCTTAGAGACTAGGGCCGGGGAGCTGTTTTTT
TRBJ1-6,TRBD1,TRBV6-1,.,CASIGPRTGVRSPLHF,TGTGCCAGCATCGGACCCCGGACAGGGGTTAGGTCACCCCTCCACTTT
TRBJ2-5,TRBD2,TRBV5-1,few,CASSLRVGSGSRETQYF,TGCGCCAGCAGCTTGAGGGTTGGTAGCGGGAGCCGGGAGACCCAGTACTTC
TRBJ2-3,.,TRBV4-1,.,CASSQDYRPAGQYF,TGCGCCAGCAGCCAAGATTATAGGCCAGCGGGGCAGTATTTT
TRBJ2-7,.,TRBV7-9,.,CASSFGVSDEQYF,TGTGCCAGCAGCTTTGGGGTCTCCGACGAGCAGTACTTC
TRBJ2-1,TRBD2,TRBV2,many,CASSGAGLAVNEQFF,TGTGCCAGCAGTGGTGCGGGACTAGCGGTCAATGAGCAGTTCTTC
TRBJ2-1,.,TRBV15,few,CATRDTYNEQFF,TGTGCCACCAGGGACACTTACAATGAGCAGTTCTTC